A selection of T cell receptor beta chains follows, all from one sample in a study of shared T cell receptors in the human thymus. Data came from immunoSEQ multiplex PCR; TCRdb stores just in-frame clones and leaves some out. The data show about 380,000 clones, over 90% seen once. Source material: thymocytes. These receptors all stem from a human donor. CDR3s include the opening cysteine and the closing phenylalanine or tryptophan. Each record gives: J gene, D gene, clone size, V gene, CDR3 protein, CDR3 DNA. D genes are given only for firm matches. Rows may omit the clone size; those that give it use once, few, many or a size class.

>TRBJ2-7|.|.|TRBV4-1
CASSQRIPARISYEQYF
TGCGCCAGCAGCCAACGAATTCCAGCCAGAATTTCCTACGAGCAGTACTTC
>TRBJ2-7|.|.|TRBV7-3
CASSHDRFYYEQYF
TGTGCCAGCAGCCATGACAGGTTCTACTACGAGCAGTACTTC
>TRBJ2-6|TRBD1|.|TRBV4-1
CASSPRTGQAGANVLTF
TGCGCCAGCAGCCCCCGGACAGGGCAGGCTGGGGCCAACGTCCTGACTTTC
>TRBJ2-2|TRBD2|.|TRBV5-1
CASSFRLAGNTGELFF
TGCGCCAGCAGCTTCAGACTAGCGGGGAACACCGGGGAGCTGTTTTTT
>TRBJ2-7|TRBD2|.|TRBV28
CASSTGLAGLYEQYF
TGTGCCAGCAGCACAGGACTAGCGGGATTATATGAGCAGTACTTC
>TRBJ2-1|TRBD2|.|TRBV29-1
CSVPGRAYNEQFF
TGCAGCGTTCCGGGGAGGGCCTACAATGAGCAGTTCTTC
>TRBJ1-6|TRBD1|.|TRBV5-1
CASSLAWTGGNSPLHF
TGCGCCAGCAGCTTGGCCTGGACAGGGGGAAATTCACCCCTCCACTTT
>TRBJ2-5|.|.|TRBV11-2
CASSLVRTNQETQYF
TGTGCCAGCAGCTTAGTTCGTACTAACCAAGAGACCCAGTACTTC
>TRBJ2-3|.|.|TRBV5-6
CASSCPARGTQYF
TGTGCCAGCAGCTGCCCTGCCCGAGGTACGCAGTATTTT
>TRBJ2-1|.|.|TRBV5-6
CASSLISPEPQFF
TGTGCCAGCAGCTTGATAAGTCCCGAGCCTCAGTTCTTC
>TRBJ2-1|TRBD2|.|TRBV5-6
CASSYSGRSYNEQFF
TGTGCCAGCAGCTATAGCGGGAGATCCTACAATGAGCAGTTCTTC
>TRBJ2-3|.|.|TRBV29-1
CSVGGREDGGDTQYF
TGCAGCGTTGGAGGACGGGAAGATGGCGGAGATACGCAGTATTTT
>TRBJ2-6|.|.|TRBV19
CASSLSGANVLTF
TGTGCCAGTAGTCTGTCTGGGGCCAACGTCCTGACTTTC
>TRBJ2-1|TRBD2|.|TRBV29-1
CSAPGCSSGNNEQFF
TGCAGCGCACCAGGTTGTTCTAGCGGAAACAATGAGCAGTTCTTC
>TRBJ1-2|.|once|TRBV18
CASSPGGPYGYTF
TGTGCCAGCTCACCGGGCGGACCCTATGGCTACACCTTC
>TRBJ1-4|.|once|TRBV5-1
CASSPTYRGFQEKLFF
TGCGCCAGCAGCCCCACCTATCGTGGCTTCCAGGAAAAACTGTTTTTT
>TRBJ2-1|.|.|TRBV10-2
CASGPVPYNEQFF
TGCGCCAGCGGCCCCGTTCCCTACAATGAGCAGTTCTTC
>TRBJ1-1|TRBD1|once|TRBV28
CASSSPRVGQGVTEAFF
TGTGCCAGCAGTTCCCCCCGGGTTGGGCAGGGGGTCACTGAAGCTTTCTTT
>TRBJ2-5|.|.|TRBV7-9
CASSPTGPETQYF
TGTGCCAGCAGCCCTACAGGGCCAGAGACCCAGTACTTC
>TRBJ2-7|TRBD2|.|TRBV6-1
CASSGGTSARIYEQYF
TGTGCCAGCAGTGGAGGGACTAGCGCTAGGATCTACGAGCAGTACTTC
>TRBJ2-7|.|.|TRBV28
CASRGQDYEQYF
TGTGCCAGCAGGGGGCAAGATTACGAGCAGTACTTC
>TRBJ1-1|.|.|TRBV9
CASSVAGPGNTEAFF
TGTGCCAGCAGCGTAGCCGGACCTGGGAACACTGAAGCTTTCTTT
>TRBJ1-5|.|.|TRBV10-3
CAISEGTPYIGAPNLPQHF
TGTGCCATCAGTGAAGGGACACCTTATATAGGGGCCCCCAATCTTCCCCAGCATTTT